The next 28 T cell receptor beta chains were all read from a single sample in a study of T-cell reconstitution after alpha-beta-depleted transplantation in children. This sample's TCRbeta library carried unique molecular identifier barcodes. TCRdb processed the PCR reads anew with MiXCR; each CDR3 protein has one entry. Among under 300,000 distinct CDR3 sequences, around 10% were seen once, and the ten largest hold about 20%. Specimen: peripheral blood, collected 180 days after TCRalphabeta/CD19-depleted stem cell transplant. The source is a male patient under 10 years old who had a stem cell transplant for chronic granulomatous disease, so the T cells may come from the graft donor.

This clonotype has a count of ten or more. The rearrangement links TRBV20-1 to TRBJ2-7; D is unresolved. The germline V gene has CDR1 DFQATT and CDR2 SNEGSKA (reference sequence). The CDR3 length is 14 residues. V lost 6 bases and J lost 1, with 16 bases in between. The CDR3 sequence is CSATPPGRSYEQYF. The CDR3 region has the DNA TGCAGTGCCACGCCTCCGGGTCGTTCCTACGAGCAGTACTTC.

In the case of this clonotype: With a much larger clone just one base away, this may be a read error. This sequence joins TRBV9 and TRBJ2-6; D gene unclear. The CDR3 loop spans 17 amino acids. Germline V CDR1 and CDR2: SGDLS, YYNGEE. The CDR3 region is CTSSVSAGPSGANVLTF. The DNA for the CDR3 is TGTACCAGCAGCGTCTCAGCAGGCCCCTCTGGGGCCAACGTCCTGACTTTC.

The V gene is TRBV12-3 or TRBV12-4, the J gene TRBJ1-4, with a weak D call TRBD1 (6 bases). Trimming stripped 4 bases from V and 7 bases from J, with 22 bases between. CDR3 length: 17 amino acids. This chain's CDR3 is CASSSGGDRRRFEKLFF. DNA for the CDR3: TGTGCCAGCAGTTCGGGTGGTGACAGGCGCCGTTTTGAAAAACTGTTTTTT.

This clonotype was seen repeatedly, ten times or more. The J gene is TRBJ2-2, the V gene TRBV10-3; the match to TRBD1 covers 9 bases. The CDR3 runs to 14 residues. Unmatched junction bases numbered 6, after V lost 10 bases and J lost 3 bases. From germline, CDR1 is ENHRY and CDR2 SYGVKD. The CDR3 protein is CATMGQGHTGELFF. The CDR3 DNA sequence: TGTGCCACCATGGGACAGGGCCACACCGGGGAGCTGTTTTTT.

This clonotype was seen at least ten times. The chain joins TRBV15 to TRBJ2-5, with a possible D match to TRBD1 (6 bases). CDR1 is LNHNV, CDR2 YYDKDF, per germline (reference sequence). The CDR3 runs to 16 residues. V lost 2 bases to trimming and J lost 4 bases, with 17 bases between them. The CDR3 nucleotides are TGTGCCACCAGCAGACAGGGGAACCCGGTCGGAGAGACCCAGTACTTC. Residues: CATSRQGNPVGETQYF. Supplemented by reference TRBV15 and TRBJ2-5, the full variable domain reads DAMVIQNPRYQVTQFGKPVTLSCSQTLNHNVMYWYQQKSSQAPKLLFHYYDKDFNNEADTPDNFQSRRPNTSFCFLDIRSPGLGDTAMYLCATSRQGNPVGETQYFGPGTRLLVL.

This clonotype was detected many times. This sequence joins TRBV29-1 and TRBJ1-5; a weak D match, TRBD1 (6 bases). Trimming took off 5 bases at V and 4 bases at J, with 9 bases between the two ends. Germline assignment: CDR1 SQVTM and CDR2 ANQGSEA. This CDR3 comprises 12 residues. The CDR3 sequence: CSVQGLNQPQHF. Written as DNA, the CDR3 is TGCAGCGTTCAGGGGTTGAATCAGCCCCAGCATTTT.

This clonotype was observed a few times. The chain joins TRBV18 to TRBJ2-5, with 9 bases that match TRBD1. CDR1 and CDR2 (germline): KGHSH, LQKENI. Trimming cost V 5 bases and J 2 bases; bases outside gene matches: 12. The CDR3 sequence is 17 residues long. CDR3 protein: CASSKTGGTHTQETQYF. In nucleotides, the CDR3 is TGTGCCAGCTCAAAAACAGGGGGCACCCACACACAAGAGACCCAGTACTTC.

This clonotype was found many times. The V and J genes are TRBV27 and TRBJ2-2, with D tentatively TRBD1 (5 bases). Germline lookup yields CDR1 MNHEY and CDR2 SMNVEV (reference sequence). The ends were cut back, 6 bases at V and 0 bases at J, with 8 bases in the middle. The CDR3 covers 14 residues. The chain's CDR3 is CASSAGTNTGELFF. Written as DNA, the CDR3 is TGTGCCAGCAGCGCAGGGACGAACACCGGGGAGCTGTTTTTT.

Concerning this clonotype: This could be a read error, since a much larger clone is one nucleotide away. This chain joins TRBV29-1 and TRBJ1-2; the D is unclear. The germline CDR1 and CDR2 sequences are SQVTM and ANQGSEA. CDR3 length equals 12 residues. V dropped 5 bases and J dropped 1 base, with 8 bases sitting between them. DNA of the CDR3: TGCAGCGTTAGTGGCAGTAACTATGGCTACACCTTC. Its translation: CSVSGSNYGYTF.

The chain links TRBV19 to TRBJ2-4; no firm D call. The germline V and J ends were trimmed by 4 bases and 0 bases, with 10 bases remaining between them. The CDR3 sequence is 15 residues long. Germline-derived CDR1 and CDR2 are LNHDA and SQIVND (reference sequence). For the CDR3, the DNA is TGTGCCAGTAGTACACCGCGGCTAGCCAAAAACATTCAGTACTTC. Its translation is CASSTPRLAKNIQYF.

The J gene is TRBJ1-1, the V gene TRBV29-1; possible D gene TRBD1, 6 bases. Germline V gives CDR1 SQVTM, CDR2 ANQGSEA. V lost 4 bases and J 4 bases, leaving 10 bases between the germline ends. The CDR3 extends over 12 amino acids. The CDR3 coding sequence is TGCAGCGTTGTCGAGGGGGGCACTGAAGCTTTCTTT. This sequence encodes CSVVEGGTEAFF.

CDR3 region: CASSTQGGFEQYF. As DNA, the CDR3 is TGTGCCAGCAGCACCCAGGGGGGCTTCGAGCAGTACTTC. The chain combines TRBV7-2 with TRBJ2-7, with D perhaps matching TRBD1 (7 bases). V was pared by 5 bases and J by 6 bases, with 14 bases between. The CDR3 extends over 13 amino acids. Germline-derived CDR1 and CDR2 are SGHTA and FQGNSA. Together with reference TRBV7-2 and TRBJ2-7, the CDR3 gives the full variable domain: GAGVSQSPSNKVTEKGKDVELRCDPISGHTALYWYRQSLGQGLEFLIYFQGNSAPDKSGLPSDRFSAERTGGSVSTLTIQRTQQEDSAVYLCASSTQGGFEQYFGPGTRLTVT.

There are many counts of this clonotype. CDR3 amino acids: CASSPDRVYEQYF. The DNA for the CDR3 is TGTGCCAGCAGTCCGGACAGGGTCTACGAGCAGTACTTC. This chain joins TRBV27 and TRBJ2-7; TRBD1 matches 8 bases. The V gene end was trimmed by 5 bases and the J gene end by 3 bases; junction bases not matched to a gene: 3. Germline loops: CDR1 MNHEY, CDR2 SMNVEV (reference sequence). This CDR3 is 13 amino acids long.

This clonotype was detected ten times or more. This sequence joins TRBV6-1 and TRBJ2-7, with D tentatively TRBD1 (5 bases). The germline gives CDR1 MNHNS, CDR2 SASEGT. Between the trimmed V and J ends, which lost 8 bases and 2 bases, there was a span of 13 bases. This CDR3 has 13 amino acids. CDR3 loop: CASCLGRTYEQYF. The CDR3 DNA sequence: TGTGCCAGCTGTCTGGGGCGGACCTACGAGCAGTACTTC.

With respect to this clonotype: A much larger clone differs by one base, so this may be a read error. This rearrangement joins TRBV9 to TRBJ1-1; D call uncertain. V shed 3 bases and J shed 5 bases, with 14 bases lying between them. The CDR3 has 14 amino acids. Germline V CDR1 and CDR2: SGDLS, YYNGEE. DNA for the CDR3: TGTGCCAGCAGCGAAGATGGTGGGTGGACTGAAGCTTTCTTT. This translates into CASSEDGGWTEAFF.

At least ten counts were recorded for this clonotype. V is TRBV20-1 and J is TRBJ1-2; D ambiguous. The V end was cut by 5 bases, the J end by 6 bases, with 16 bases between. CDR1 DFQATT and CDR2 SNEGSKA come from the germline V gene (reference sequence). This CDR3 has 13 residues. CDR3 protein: CSAPLDKLNGYTF. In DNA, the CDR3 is TGCAGTGCTCCCCTAGACAAGTTGAATGGCTACACCTTC.

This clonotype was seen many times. The CDR3 reads CASSQGGQGEVTQNYEQYF. The CDR3 DNA reads as TGCGCCAGCAGCCAAGGGGGACAGGGGGAAGTCACACAGAACTACGAGCAGTACTTC. The chain combines TRBV4-1 with TRBJ2-7; TRBD1 agrees at 11 bases. This CDR3 region has 19 residues. Germline loops: CDR1 MGHRA, CDR2 YSYEKL. With V trimmed by 1 base and J by 3 bases, 14 bases remained unmatched.

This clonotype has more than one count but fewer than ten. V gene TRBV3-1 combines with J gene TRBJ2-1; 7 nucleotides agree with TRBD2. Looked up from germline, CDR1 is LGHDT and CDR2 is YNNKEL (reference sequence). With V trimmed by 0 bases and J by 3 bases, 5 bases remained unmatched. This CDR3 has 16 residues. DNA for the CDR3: TGTGCCAGCAGCCAAGATGTGGGGGGGGACTACAATGAGCAGTTCTTC. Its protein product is CASSQDVGGDYNEQFF.

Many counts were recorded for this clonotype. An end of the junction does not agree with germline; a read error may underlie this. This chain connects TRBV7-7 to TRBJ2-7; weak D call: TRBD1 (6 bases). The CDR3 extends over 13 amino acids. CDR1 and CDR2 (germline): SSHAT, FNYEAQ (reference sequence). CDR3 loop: CASSLAQGYEQYF. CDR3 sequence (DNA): TGTGCTAGCAGCTTAGCCCAGGGGTACGAGCAGTACTTC.

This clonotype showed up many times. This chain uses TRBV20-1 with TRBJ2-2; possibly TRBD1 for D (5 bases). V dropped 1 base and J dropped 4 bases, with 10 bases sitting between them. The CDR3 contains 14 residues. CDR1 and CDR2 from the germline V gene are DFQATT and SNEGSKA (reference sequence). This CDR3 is CSARVKGPTGELFF. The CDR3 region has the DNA TGCAGTGCTAGAGTGAAGGGGCCCACCGGGGAGCTGTTTTTT.

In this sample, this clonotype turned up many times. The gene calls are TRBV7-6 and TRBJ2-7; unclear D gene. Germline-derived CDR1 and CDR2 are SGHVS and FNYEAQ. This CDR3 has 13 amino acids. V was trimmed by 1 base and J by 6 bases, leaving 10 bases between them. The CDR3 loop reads CASSLVSSSEQYF. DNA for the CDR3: TGTGCCAGCAGCTTAGTTTCTAGTTCCGAGCAGTACTTC.

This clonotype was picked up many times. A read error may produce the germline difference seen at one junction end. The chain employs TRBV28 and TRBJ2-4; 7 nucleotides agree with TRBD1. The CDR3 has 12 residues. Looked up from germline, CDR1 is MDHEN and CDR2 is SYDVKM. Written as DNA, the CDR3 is TGTGCCAGCAGTAGCCCGGACAGGCGCGAAATCTTC. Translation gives CASSSPDRREIF.

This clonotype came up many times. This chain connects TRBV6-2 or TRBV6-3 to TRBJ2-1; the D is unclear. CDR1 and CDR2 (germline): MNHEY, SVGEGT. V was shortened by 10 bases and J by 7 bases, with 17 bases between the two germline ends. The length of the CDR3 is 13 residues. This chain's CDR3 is CATTQKTTNEQFF. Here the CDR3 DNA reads TGTGCCACGACCCAAAAGACGACAAATGAGCAGTTCTTC.

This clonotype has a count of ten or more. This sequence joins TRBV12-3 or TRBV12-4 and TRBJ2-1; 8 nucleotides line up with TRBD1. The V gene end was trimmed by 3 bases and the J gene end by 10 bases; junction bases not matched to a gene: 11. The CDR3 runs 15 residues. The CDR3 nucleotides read TGTGCCAGCAGTTTCGAAGGACAGGGCTCCCTAGAGCAGTTCTTC. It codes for CASSFEGQGSLEQFF.

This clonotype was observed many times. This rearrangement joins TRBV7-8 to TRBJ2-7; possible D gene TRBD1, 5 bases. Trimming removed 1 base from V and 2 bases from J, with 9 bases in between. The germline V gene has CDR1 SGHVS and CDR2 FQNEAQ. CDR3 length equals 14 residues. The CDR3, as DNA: TGTGCCAGCAGCTTAGGCAGGGTCCCCTACGAGCAGTACTTC. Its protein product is CASSLGRVPYEQYF.

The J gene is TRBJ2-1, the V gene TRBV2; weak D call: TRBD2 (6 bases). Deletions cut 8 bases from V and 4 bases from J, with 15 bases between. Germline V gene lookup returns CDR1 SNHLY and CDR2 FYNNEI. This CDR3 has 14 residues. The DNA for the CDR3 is TGTGCCAGCCTCGGGACTTGGCTTTACAATGAGCAGTTCTTC. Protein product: CASLGTWLYNEQFF.

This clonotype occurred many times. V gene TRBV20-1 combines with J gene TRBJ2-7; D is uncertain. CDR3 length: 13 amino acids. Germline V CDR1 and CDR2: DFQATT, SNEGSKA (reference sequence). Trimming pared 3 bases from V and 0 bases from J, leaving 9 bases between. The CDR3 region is CSARDPLSYEQYF. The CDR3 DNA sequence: TGCAGTGCTAGGGACCCTCTCTCCTACGAGCAGTACTTC.

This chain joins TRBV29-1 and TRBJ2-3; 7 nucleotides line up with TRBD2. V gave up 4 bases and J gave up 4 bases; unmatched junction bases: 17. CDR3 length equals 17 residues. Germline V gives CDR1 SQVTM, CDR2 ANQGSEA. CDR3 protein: CSVGGGSGTTASDTQYF. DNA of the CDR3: TGCAGCGTTGGGGGGGGTTCCGGGACTACCGCCTCAGATACGCAGTATTTT.